The 16 T cell receptor beta chains presented below share a single source sample, sequenced in a study of CD8 T cells in Susac syndrome. After extraction with the RNeasy kit, 0.5 to 1 ug of the RNA was reverse transcribed using random hexamers. TCRdb reprocessed the immunoSEQ multiplex PCR reads via MiXCR and lists one record per CDR3 protein. Among about 240,000 distinct CDR3 sequences listed, less than 96% were seen once. Sequencing was done on a sample of CD4+ T cells from PBMCs. The receptor source for this set is a human donor with Susac syndrome.

The chain recombines TRBV29-1 with TRBJ2-1; 8 bases map to TRBD2. The ends lost 3 bases at V and 0 bases at J; junction bases unmatched: 1. In germline, CDR1 is SQVTM, CDR2 ANQGSEA. This CDR3 region has 14 residues. CDR3 loop: CSVDGTSSYNEQFF. CDR3 DNA sequence: TGCAGCGTTGACGGGACTAGCTCCTACAATGAGCAGTTCTTC.

The rearrangement uses TRBV14 and TRBJ2-4, with 9 bases identical to TRBD2. Germline-derived CDR1 and CDR2 are SGHDN and FVKESK. CDR3 length equals 14 residues. Trimming removed 1 base from V and 5 bases from J; junction bases left unmatched: 0. CDR3 DNA: TGTGCCAGCAGCCAAGGACTAGCGGAAAACATTCAGTACTTC. Translation gives CASSQGLAENIQYF.

The gene calls are TRBV20-1 and TRBJ2-5; tentatively, D is TRBD2 (6 bases). Germline assignment: CDR1 DFQATT and CDR2 SNEGSKA (reference sequence). CDR3 length: 16 amino acids. Trimming pared 6 bases from V and 5 bases from J, leaving 25 bases between. The CDR3 region has the DNA TGCAGTGCCCCCCCTACCGGGACTTCCCTAGGGGAGACCCAGTACTTC. Its protein is CSAPPTGTSLGETQYF.

J is TRBJ1-5 and V is TRBV5-1; TRBD1 matches 8 bases. Trimming at V came to 4 bases and at J to 2 bases, leaving 5 bases not matched to a gene. Germline CDR1 is SGHRS and CDR2 is YFSETQ. The CDR3 has 15 residues. CDR3 nucleotides: TGCGCCAGCAGCCCGACAGGGGATCGCAATCAGCCCCAGCATTTT. Protein: CASSPTGDRNQPQHF.

The gene calls are TRBV5-1 and TRBJ1-2; tentative D call: TRBD1 (5 bases). V was shortened by 0 bases and J by 6 bases, with 12 bases between the two germline ends. The CDR3 length is 14 residues. Germline CDR1 and CDR2: SGHRS and YFSETQ. The CDR3 nucleotides read TGCGCCAGCAGCTTGGAAGGAGGGACGAATGGCTACACCTTC. It translates to CASSLEGGTNGYTF.

CDR3 sequence (DNA): TGTGCCAGCAGTATGGGACTAGCGGGACCTACCCTCCGCACAGATACGCAGTATTTT. Translating gives CASSMGLAGPTLRTDTQYF. This chain connects TRBV12-3 or TRBV12-4 to TRBJ2-3; TRBD2 matches at 13 bases. V shed 5 bases and J 1 base; nucleotides not matched to a gene: 12. The CDR3 totals 19 residues.

The chain combines TRBV5-6 with TRBJ2-6; D unresolved. CDR3 length: 18 residues. The V and J ends lost 0 bases and 4 bases respectively, with 17 bases between them. The germline V gene has CDR1 SGHDT and CDR2 YYEEEE. CDR3 loop: CASSLETFTRAGANVLTF. The CDR3 coding sequence is TGTGCCAGCAGCTTGGAAACCTTTACCCGGGCCGGGGCCAACGTCCTGACTTTC. Based on the CDR3 plus reference TRBV5-6 and TRBJ2-6, the full variable domain is DAGVTQSPTHLIKTRGQQVTLRCSPKSGHDTVSWYQQALGQGPQFIFQYYEEEERQRGNFPDRFSGHQFPNYSSELNVNALLLGDSALYLCASSLETFTRAGANVLTFGAGSRLTVL.

This chain uses TRBV28 with TRBJ1-1, with a tentative D call TRBD1 (6 bases). Germline V lookup: CDR1 MDHEN, CDR2 SYDVKM. The germline V and J ends were trimmed by 8 bases and 6 bases, with 19 bases remaining between them. The CDR3 extends over 14 amino acids. The CDR3, as DNA: TGTGCCAGCGGTCCGGGGGGGGCGAAGGCTGAAGCTTTCTTT. This codes for CASGPGGAKAEAFF.

This clonotype has only one observation. The J gene is TRBJ2-5, the V gene TRBV2, with no clear D. The CDR3 sequence is 15 residues long. Trimming removed 7 bases at V and 2 bases at J, with 17 bases between. Germline V gene sequence: CDR1 SNHLY, CDR2 FYNNEI. The CDR3 reads CASKVVFMAQETQYF. In DNA form, the CDR3 reads TGTGCCAGCAAAGTTGTTTTCATGGCACAAGAGACCCAGTACTTC.

V usage is TRBV7-2 and J usage is TRBJ2-1; possible D gene TRBD2, 6 bases. This CDR3 contains 13 residues. V lost 2 bases to trimming and J lost 9 bases, with 11 bases between them. CDR1 and CDR2 (germline): SGHTA, FQGNSA. The CDR3 here is CASSLNGGTEQFF. The DNA for the CDR3 is TGTGCCAGCAGCTTAAACGGGGGAACTGAGCAGTTCTTC.

DNA of the CDR3: TGCGCCAGCAGCTTGGTTGTCGATTCCGGGGAGCTGTTTTTT. Protein product: CASSLVVDSGELFF. The chain is built from TRBV5-1 and TRBJ2-2; unclear D gene. The germline V and J ends were trimmed by 0 bases and 6 bases, with 9 bases remaining between them. CDR1 and CDR2 from the germline V gene are SGHRS and YFSETQ. The CDR3 is 14 amino acids.

J is TRBJ1-1 and V is TRBV9; no clear D. The CDR3 contains 14 residues. Germline CDR1 is SGDLS and CDR2 is YYNGEE. Trimming removed 4 bases at V and 4 bases at J, with 14 bases between. CDR3 in amino acids: CASSPQSGPTEAFF. DNA for the CDR3: TGTGCCAGCAGCCCTCAAAGCGGACCCACTGAAGCTTTCTTT.

This clonotype was found once. The chain employs TRBV20-1 and TRBJ2-7; D might be TRBD2 (5 bases). The CDR3 sequence is 14 residues long. The V end was cut by 3 bases, the J end by 2 bases, with 14 bases between. CDR1 and CDR2 from the germline V gene are DFQATT and SNEGSKA (reference sequence). The CDR3 DNA is TGCAGTGCTAGGCGGGCCGGCCCCCCCTACGAGCAGTACTTC. Translating it yields CSARRAGPPYEQYF.

This clonotype came up once. The chain couples TRBV12-3 or TRBV12-4 to TRBJ1-2; unclear D gene. The V and J ends lost 6 bases and 4 bases respectively, with 12 bases between them. The CDR3 extends over 13 amino acids. CDR3 loop: CASRETASYGYTF. The CDR3 coding sequence is TGTGCCAGCAGGGAAACGGCGTCCTATGGCTACACCTTC.

The chain recombines TRBV9 with TRBJ2-5, with 9 positions matching TRBD2. With V trimmed by 3 bases and J by 4 bases, 4 bases remained unmatched. The germline gives CDR1 SGDLS, CDR2 YYNGEE. The CDR3 is made up of 14 amino acids. CDR3 nucleotides: TGTGCCAGCAGCGGACTAGCGGAGGGAGAGACCCAGTACTTC. Protein product: CASSGLAEGETQYF.

The chain joins TRBV28 to TRBJ2-7, with 7 bases lining up with TRBD1. The CDR3 is 10 amino acids. Germline V gene data show CDR1 as MDHEN and CDR2 as SYDVKM. The V and J ends lost 5 bases and 12 bases, in that order; junction bases with no gene match: 4. The CDR3 DNA sequence: TGTGCCAGCAGTAACCGGGACAGGTACTTC. It is translated as CASSNRDRYF.